This T cell receptor (beta chain) was retrieved from a study of cytomegalovirus exposure and HLA in healthy donors. Germline V gene lookup returns CDR1 MDHEN and CDR2 SYDVKM. V was shortened by 2 bases and J by 3 bases, with 10 bases between the two germline ends. CDR3 size: 14 residues. With 60 Vbeta and 13 Jbeta primers, the PCR was carried out. Profiled with immunoSEQ multiplex PCR; TCRdb holds only in-frame clones, not every one. Counted here are 43,000 or so clones, 50% to 75% occurring once; the ten biggest clones make up roughly 8.9%. The genes are TRBV28 and TRBJ1-2, with D uncertain. The TCR originated in a human donor in good health. The sequenced material came from PBMCs. CDR3 sequence: CASSLSRRDYGYTF. CDR3 DNA: TGTGCCAGCAGTTTAAGCCGACGGGACTATGGCTACACCTTC.